This passage covers 20 T cell receptor beta chains from one sample sequenced in a study of blood T cell repertoires in COVID-19. Here immunoSEQ multiplex PCR was the method, and the copy in TCRdb shows in-frame clones only, minus some. Here the sample spans tens of thousands of clones, about four fifths being singletons. Sample: peripheral blood. The receptors stem from a woman aged 60 to 75 with acute or convalescent COVID-19.

This chain joins TRBV19 and TRBJ2-7; D is possibly TRBD2 (5 bases). CDR1 and CDR2 from the germline V gene are LNHDA and SQIVND (reference sequence). The CDR3 runs to 14 residues. Trimming cost V 4 bases and J 1 base, with 11 bases left between them. DNA of the CDR3: TGTGCCAGTAGTACCGGGATAACTTCCTACGAGCAGTACTTC. Its protein is CASSTGITSYEQYF.

V usage is TRBV10-3 and J usage is TRBJ1-2; TRBD1 matches 7 bases. The CDR3 is 16 amino acids. V shed 3 bases and J 1 base; nucleotides not matched to a gene: 8. Germline CDR1 ENHRY, CDR2 SYGVKD. The CDR3 region has the DNA TGTGCCATCAGTGAATTAGGACAGGTCCTTAACTATGGCTACACCTTC. Translation: CAISELGQVLNYGYTF.

This clone has only a few counts. The rearrangement uses TRBV6-5 and TRBJ1-1, with 7 bases that match TRBD1. The CDR3 runs to 14 residues. Germline loops: CDR1 MNHEY, CDR2 SVGAGI. Unmatched junction bases numbered 7, after V lost 7 bases and J lost 2 bases. Here the CDR3 DNA reads TGTGCCAGCACCCTGACAGGGCAAAACACTGAAGCTTTCTTT. Translating it yields CASTLTGQNTEAFF.

The rearrangement links TRBV2 to TRBJ1-1, with no clear D. The CDR3 loop spans 13 amino acids. V lost 6 bases to trimming and J lost 2 bases, with 10 bases between them. Germline CDR1 and CDR2: SNHLY and FYNNEI. CDR3 DNA sequence: TGTGCCAGCAGCCTACGGGAAAACACTGAAGCTTTCTTT. Translated: CASSLRENTEAFF.

This chain links TRBV3-1 (or the pseudogene TRBV3-2) with TRBJ1-4, with D perhaps TRBD1 (6 bases). Germline CDR1 reads LGHDT; CDR2 reads YNNKEL (reference sequence). CDR3 length equals 16 residues. The V gene lost 1 base and the J gene lost 8 bases, with 17 bases spanning the gap. The CDR3 coding sequence is TGTGCCAGCAGCCAAGCCGGATCCAGGGGCAGGGAAAAACTGTTTTTT. This codes for CASSQAGSRGREKLFF.

The rearrangement links TRBV5-6 to TRBJ1-1, with TRBD1 matching 7 bases. Per the germline V gene, CDR1 is SGHDT and CDR2 is YYEEEE. After removal of 3 bases from V and 4 bases from J, the junction contained 9 bases not matched to a gene. The CDR3 covers 15 residues. The CDR3 loop reads CASSSMTGRRTEAFF. The CDR3 DNA sequence: TGTGCCAGCAGCTCTATGACAGGGCGTCGCACTGAAGCTTTCTTT.

This clone appeared once. The J gene is TRBJ2-7, the V gene TRBV28; 7 nucleotides line up with TRBD1. Looked up from germline, CDR1 is MDHEN and CDR2 is SYDVKM. The CDR3 is 14 amino acids. The V segment lost 5 bases and the J segment 3 bases; nucleotides outside the gene matches: 7. CDR3 DNA: TGTGCCAGCAGTCTGACAGGGTTAATCTACGAGCAGTACTTC. Translating it yields CASSLTGLIYEQYF.

J is TRBJ2-2 and V is TRBV6-2 or TRBV6-3; D may be TRBD2 (6 bases). The CDR3 is 14 residues long. CDR1 and CDR2 (germline): MNHEY, SVGEGT. V was cut by 0 bases and J by 6 bases, with 8 bases left in between. The CDR3 DNA reads TGTGCCAGCAGTTACTCTTGGGAGGCCGGGGAGCTGTTTTTT. Encoded protein: CASSYSWEAGELFF.

The chain couples TRBV5-1 to TRBJ2-4; TRBD2 matches at 8 bases. CDR3 size: 14 residues. V lost 2 bases and J lost 9; bases outside the gene matches: 7. Germline lookup yields CDR1 SGHRS and CDR2 YFSETQ. The CDR3 is CASSFSGVEGIQYF. Here the CDR3 DNA reads TGCGCCAGCAGCTTTAGCGGGGTGGAAGGCATTCAGTACTTC.

The chain joins TRBV5-1 to TRBJ2-2; 10 nucleotides line up with TRBD1. Germline CDR1 is SGHRS and CDR2 is YFSETQ. The CDR3 sequence is 14 residues long. The V gene end was trimmed by 7 bases and the J gene end by 5 bases; junction bases not matched to a gene: 5. The DNA for the CDR3 is TGCGCCAGCTCCGGGACAGGGGTAACCGGGGAGCTGTTTTTT. This translates into CASSGTGVTGELFF.

This chain uses TRBV7-9 with TRBJ2-1, with 8 bases matching TRBD2. The CDR3 sequence is 15 residues long. From germline, CDR1 is SEHNR and CDR2 FQNEAQ (reference sequence). V shed 1 base and J 5 bases; nucleotides not matched to a gene: 4. The CDR3 is CASSLGLAFNNEQFF. The DNA of the CDR3 is TGTGCCAGCAGCTTAGGACTAGCGTTCAACAATGAGCAGTTCTTC.

The chain links TRBV3-1 (or the pseudogene TRBV3-2) to TRBJ1-1; 7 bases agree with TRBD1. V was clipped by 4 bases and J by 5 bases; unmatched bases: 10. The CDR3 contains 15 residues. Germline loops: CDR1 LGHDT, CDR2 YNNKEL (reference sequence). The CDR3 sequence: CASSRSTGRGTEAFF. CDR3 DNA: TGTGCCAGCAGCCGTTCGACAGGGCGAGGGACTGAAGCTTTCTTT.

The V call is TRBV4-2, the J call TRBJ1-5; 8 nucleotides line up with TRBD1. Per the germline V gene, CDR1 is LGHNA and CDR2 is YNFKEQ. The CDR3 is 14 amino acids. V lost 6 bases and J lost 6; bases outside the gene matches: 7. The CDR3: CASSPTGETQPQHF. The DNA for the CDR3 is TGTGCCAGCAGTCCGACAGGGGAGACTCAGCCCCAGCATTTT.

The chain recombines TRBV10-1 with TRBJ1-3; D gene unclear. The CDR3 sequence is 16 residues long. Trimming left V 3 bases short and J 3 bases short, with 15 bases between. Germline lookup yields CDR1 WNHNN and CDR2 SYGVQD (reference sequence). CDR3 nucleotides: TGCGCCAGCAGTGACCCGGCTCCGGCGGGTGGAAACACCATATATTTT. This encodes CASSDPAPAGGNTIYF.

As regards this clone: Mismatch with germline at one junction end may stem from a read error. This sequence joins TRBV6-5 and TRBJ2-5, with 8 bases matching TRBD2. The CDR3 contains 14 residues. Germline values: CDR1 MNHEY, CDR2 SVGAGI. CDR3 in amino acids: CASSYSGGGRSFDF. Here the CDR3 DNA reads TGTGCCAGCAGTTACTCCGGCGGGGGGAGAAGTTTCGACTTC.

The chain carries TRBV4-2 and TRBJ1-4, with 9 bases aligning to TRBD1. CDR1 LGHNA and CDR2 YNFKEQ come from the germline V gene. The CDR3 runs 16 residues. Trimming removed 4 bases from V and 5 bases from J; junction bases left unmatched: 8. The CDR3 DNA is TGTGCCAGCAGCCGAACCACCGGGACAGGGAATGAAAAACTGTTTTTT. As protein: CASSRTTGTGNEKLFF.

This clone was found once. J is TRBJ1-3 and V is TRBV5-1; D is unresolved. This CDR3 is 15 amino acids long. Germline V lookup: CDR1 SGHRS, CDR2 YFSETQ. Trimming took off 4 bases at V and 0 bases at J, with 11 bases between the two ends. The CDR3 DNA sequence: TGCGCCAGCAGCCCCAGGTCAAGCTCTGGAAACACCATATATTTT. Amino acid sequence: CASSPRSSSGNTIYF.

This clone was observed a handful of times. This chain joins TRBV6-5 and TRBJ1-1; 7 nucleotides agree with TRBD1. V shed 5 bases and J 3 bases; nucleotides not matched to a gene: 3. This CDR3 is built from 13 residues. Germline V gene lookup returns CDR1 MNHEY and CDR2 SVGAGI. The CDR3 DNA reads TGTGCCAGCAGTACCGACAGGGACACTGAAGCTTTCTTT. Protein: CASSTDRDTEAFF.

This rearrangement joins TRBV19 to TRBJ1-5; D remains unclear. The V and J ends lost 9 bases and 0 bases respectively, with 15 bases between them. Germline CDR1 LNHDA, CDR2 SQIVND (reference sequence). The CDR3 is 15 amino acids. This CDR3 is CASQTRIYSNQPQHF. The DNA of the CDR3 is TGTGCCAGCCAGACACGGATCTATAGCAATCAGCCCCAGCATTTT.

The rearrangement links TRBV2 to TRBJ2-7; tentative D call: TRBD2 (6 bases). The V end lost 8 bases, the J end lost 2 bases, and 10 bases lay between the germline ends. The V gene's germline CDR1 is SNHLY and CDR2 FYNNEI. The CDR3 has 12 residues. Here the CDR3 DNA reads TGTGCCAGCTCCCGGGGGACCTACGAGCAGTACTTC. The encoded protein is CASSRGTYEQYF.